The clone carrying this TCR beta chain has a handful of counts. The antigen is undetermined. The data belong to a study of blood T cells in healthy people across ages. Study findings and constraints: Naive T cell percentage by flow cytometry tracked strongly with beta diversity.

Germline values: CDR1 SEHNR, CDR2 FQNEAQ (reference sequence). The CDR3 covers 15 residues. Trimming shortened V by 6 bases and J by 1 base, and 15 bases separated the two germline ends. With a J-beta primer mix and a sample-barcoded 5' primer, a second PCR ran 7 to 11 cycles. Each cDNA was tagged by a template-switch adaptor containing 12 random nucleotides. One entry per CDR3 protein results from TCRdb running MiXCR on the 5' RACE reads. The table has nearly 800,000 distinct CDR3 sequences, 25% seen once; the top ten hold roughly 3.5%. This same sample was also part of a study on T cells of mothers and their children. From that report: Within related and unrelated pairs, thymic selection shapes TCR recombination output in a similar way.

Specimen: blood. This chain joins TRBV7-9 and TRBJ1-1, with a tentative D call TRBD1 (5 bases). The clonotype was recovered from a boy aged 5-17 years in good health. Here the CDR3 DNA reads TGTGCCAGCAGTCTAAGTCCAGACAGGAACACTGAAGCTTTCTTT. Protein: CASSLSPDRNTEAFF.